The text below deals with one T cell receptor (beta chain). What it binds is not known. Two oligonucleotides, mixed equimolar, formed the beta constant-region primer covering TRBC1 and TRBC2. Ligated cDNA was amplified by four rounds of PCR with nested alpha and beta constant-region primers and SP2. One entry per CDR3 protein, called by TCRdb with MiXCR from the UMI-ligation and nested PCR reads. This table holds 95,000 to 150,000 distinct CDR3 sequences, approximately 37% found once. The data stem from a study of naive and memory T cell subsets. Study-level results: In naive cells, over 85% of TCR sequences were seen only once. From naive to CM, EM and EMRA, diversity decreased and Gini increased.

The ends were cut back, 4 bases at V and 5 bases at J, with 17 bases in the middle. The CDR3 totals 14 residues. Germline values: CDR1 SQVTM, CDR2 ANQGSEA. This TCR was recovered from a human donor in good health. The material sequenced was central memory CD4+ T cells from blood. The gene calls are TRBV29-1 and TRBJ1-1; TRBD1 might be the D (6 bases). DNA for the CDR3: TGCAGCGTTGGAGTCAGGGGTCTGGGGACTGAAGCTTTCTTT. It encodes CSVGVRGLGTEAFF.